The source of this TCR beta chain is a study of blood T cell repertoires in COVID-19. CDR1 KGHSH and CDR2 LQKENI come from the germline V gene. This CDR3 is 13 amino acids long. V dropped 8 bases and J dropped 3 bases, with 13 bases sitting between them. Sequencing was performed with immunoSEQ multiplex PCR; in TCRdb, only in-frame clones are kept and a portion is missing. The table lists some 300,000 clones, more than 85% of them singletons. This rearrangement joins TRBV18 to TRBJ1-1; tentatively, D is TRBD1 (6 bases). Source material: peripheral blood. The receptor's source is a man between 70 and 80 years old with acute or convalescent COVID-19. Here the CDR3 DNA reads TGTGCCAGCGTCAGGGGTGGGGACACTGAAGCTTTCTTT. Residues: CASVRGGDTEAFF.